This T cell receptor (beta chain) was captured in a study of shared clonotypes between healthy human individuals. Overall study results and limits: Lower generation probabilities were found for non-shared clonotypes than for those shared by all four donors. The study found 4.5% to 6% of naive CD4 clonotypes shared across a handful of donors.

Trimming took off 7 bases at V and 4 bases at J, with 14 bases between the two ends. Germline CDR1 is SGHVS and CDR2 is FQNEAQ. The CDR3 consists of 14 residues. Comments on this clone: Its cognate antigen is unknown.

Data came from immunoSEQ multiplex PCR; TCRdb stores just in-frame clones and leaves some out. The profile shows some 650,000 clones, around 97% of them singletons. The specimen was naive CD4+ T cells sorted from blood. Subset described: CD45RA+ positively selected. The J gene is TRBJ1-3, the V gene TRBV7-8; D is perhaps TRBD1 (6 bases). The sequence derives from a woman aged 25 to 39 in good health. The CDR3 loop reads CASMTGTSGNTIYF. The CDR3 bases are TGTGCCAGCATGACCGGGACATCCGGAAACACCATATATTTT.